This T cell receptor beta chain was profiled in a study of blood T cell repertoires in COVID-19. Study information: Acute-phase and convalescent COVID-19 samples originated in the United States, Italy and Spain. Sample material is recorded as cDNA or gDNA derived from T cells, B-cell-depleted T cells, or PBMCs.

Per the original data handling: Reference gene primers were amplified, and this amplification served to estimate nucleated cell counts. The repertoire was sequenced with immunoSEQ multiplex PCR; TCRdb's copy has only in-frame clones and lacks some. Clone size and V and J calls were adopted from that table, with D and trimming inferred from the DNA. Of 180,000 or so clones in the sample, approximately 85% were seen once. Deletions cut 4 bases from V and 0 bases from J, with 11 bases between. The CDR3 sequence is 14 residues long. From germline, CDR1 is SGDLS and CDR2 YYNGEE. Specimen: peripheral blood. This chain connects TRBV9 to TRBJ2-7; tentative D call: TRBD1 (5 bases). The source of this sequence is a woman aged 55 to 70 with acute or convalescent COVID-19. This CDR3 is CASSPQVSSYEQYF. The CDR3 nucleotides are TGTGCCAGCAGCCCACAGGTGAGCTCCTACGAGCAGTACTTC.